This TCR beta chain was captured in a study of shared clonotypes between healthy human individuals. Findings and limits, study-wide: Estimated clonotype richness was generally higher in naive than memory subsets. Deeper or shallower sequencing was expected to change how clonotypes are shared among donors.

Assay used: immunoSEQ multiplex PCR; TCRdb lists only in-frame clones, some missing. The table has about 180,000 clones, just under 95% seen once. Details on this clone: What it binds is unknown.

Per germline, CDR1 SGHVS and CDR2 FQNEAQ. The CDR3 is 14 amino acids. V dropped 8 bases and J dropped 5 bases, with 18 bases sitting between them. The receptor was derived from a woman aged 25 to 39 in good health. V gene TRBV7-8 combines with J gene TRBJ2-5; D possibly corresponds to TRBD2 (6 bases). The sample consisted of naive CD4+ T cells sorted from blood. Subset reported: CD45RA+ positively selected. The CDR3 sequence is CASLTSFFAETQYF. CDR3 in DNA: TGTGCCAGCCTCACTAGCTTTTTTGCGGAGACCCAGTACTTC.